This T cell receptor (beta chain) was documented in a study of blood T cell repertoires in COVID-19. In the study overall: Acute and convalescent COVID-19 samples came from the United States, Italy and Spain. Nucleic acid was either cDNA or gDNA, and it came from T cells, B-cell-depleted T cells, or PBMCs.

The CDR3 loop spans 15 amino acids. V lost 1 base to trimming and J lost 6 bases; unmatched junction nucleotides: 7. Germline CDR1 SGDLS, CDR2 YYNGEE. Original processing methods: How many nucleated cells were present was estimated from reference gene primer amplification. Method: immunoSEQ multiplex PCR; TCRdb's copy keeps in-frame clones and lacks some. For V, J and clone size, that table is used; D and trimming come from the DNA. The sample includes 270,000 or so clones, about 89% seen only once; the top ten take about 4.6%. The V and J genes are TRBV9 and TRBJ2-1; TRBD1 agrees at 7 bases. The sample comprised peripheral blood. The sequence derives from a man aged 35 to 55 with acute or convalescent COVID-19. The CDR3 DNA reads TGTGCCAGCAGCGTAAGGACAGGAGTAGGCAATGAGCAGTTCTTC. This sequence encodes CASSVRTGVGNEQFF.